This T cell receptor (beta chain) was sequenced for a study of shared clonotypes between healthy human individuals. Study-wide context: Aged between 18 and 49, the donors were a couple of women and three men.

The CDR3 length is 12 residues. V shed 5 bases and J shed 6 bases, with 7 bases lying between them. Per germline, CDR1 SGHVS and CDR2 FNYEAQ. Regarding this clone: Its antigen is unknown.

An assay was performed, and its level was deep. The data were produced by immunoSEQ multiplex PCR, yet TCRdb's version contains in-frame clones alone and is incomplete. Of roughly 2 million clones in the sample, approximately 94% were seen once. Study-wide results and limits: Some clonotypes were shared by all four sorted-subset donors, while others were not shared. The non-shared ones had lower generation probabilities than the shared ones.

V is TRBV7-6 and J is TRBJ2-2, with no clear D. The sample was naive CD4+ T cells sorted from blood. Subset meaning: CD45RA+ positively selected. The receptor was isolated from a man younger than 30 in good health. The CDR3 DNA reads TGTGCCAGCAGCCCGGGTCCCGGGGAGCTGTTTTTT. Translated, it gives CASSPGPGELFF.